This T cell receptor (beta chain) derives from a study of CD8+ T cells in alopecia areata (dated by TCRdb to 2016 to 2019). In the study overall: Treated patients were enrolled in an open-label pilot trial of oral tofacitinib, 5 to 10 mg twice daily, for moderate-to-severe alopecia areata. Tofacitinib was given for 6 to 18 months, followed by 6 months of follow-up off drug to assess delayed response and recurrence. The SALT score, which quantifies the percentage of affected scalp surface area, was used to measure disease severity in treated patients. In both human patients and the C3H/HeJ mouse model, the study applied high-throughput TCRbeta sequencing to look at T cell clonal expansion in alopecia areata. In humans, TCRbeta sequencing was performed on scalp tissue and on sorted CD4+ and CD8+ peripheral blood T cells from healthy controls and from patients with patchy or totalis/universalis alopecia areata. Tofacitinib-treated patients had biopsies at baseline and at 4 and 24 weeks of treatment, with a later scalp biopsy in several patients. Scalp clonality was compared across normal scalp (n=4), patchy alopecia areata scalp (n=8), and alopecia totalis/universalis scalp (n=8). RNA was obtained with the PAXgene miRNA kit for fixed scalp, the miRNeasy kit for PBMCs, and the RNeasy kit for mouse skin. TCRbeta CDR3 regions were amplified by immunoSEQ multiplex PCR using 35 Vbeta forward and 13 Jbeta reverse primers. Broader findings and caveats from the paper: Because the treated cohort was small and had only one nonresponder, larger studies are needed to examine links between baseline CD8+ expansion and response. Shared TCR sequences between patients were less evident than in mice, which may be partly attributable to HLA diversity in the patient population. Many expanded lesional clones were found to persist in scalp and blood during tofacitinib treatment, and relapse after treatment cessation may be partly explained by this persistence. Scalp TCR repertoire analysis is complicated because resident alphabeta T cells in normal human skin are also sequenced, whereas mouse skin is dominated by gammadelta T cells. Higher clonality and more expanded CD8+ clones were observed in lesional scalp than in normal scalp, particularly in alopecia totalis/universalis, a finding suggestive of antigenic drive. Scalp clonality and the number of expanded CD8+ clones among the top 100 scalp clones were significantly decreased by tofacitinib.

About this clone: There is no known antigen for this receptor. Nothing much larger sits one base from this clone, and base qualities are not available.

The library was made by the immunoSEQ multiplex PCR assay. For TCR sequencing, RNA was extracted from every sample and reverse transcribed into cDNA to serve as template. SuperScript III was used to make first-strand cDNA, primed with a 2:1 mix of oligo-dT and random hexamers. A synthetic immune receptor repertoire was used to measure amplification bias, and any remaining bias was corrected computationally. In the paper's pipeline: Raw reads were preprocessed for error removal, and CDR3 was defined according to IMGT conventions as running from the conserved cysteine to phenylalanine. Clonality was computed by normalizing Shannon entropy by log2 of the number of productive unique TCRs and subtracting the result from 1. Whether each scalp clone was CD4 or CD8 was inferred by checking scalp TCRbeta sequences against the CD4 and CD8 repertoires from sorted blood. Here the immuneACCESS table is served through TCRdb, limited to in-frame sequences with V and J called. Missing clones are a known gap in these copies; in checked studies unresolved V genes cover under half, and the rest lacks a known reason. The D gene and trimming were derived from the DNA, and the V and J assignments and clone size from that table. For this sample there are approximately 150,000 clones; 58% appear just once. The ten largest clones capture 16% of the sample.

CDR1 and CDR2 were assigned from the germline V gene (reference sequence) as GTSNPN and SVGIG. The junction shows trimming of 1 base on V and 4 bases on J, plus 17 bases between the germline ends. Reading from cysteine to phenylalanine, the CDR3 counts 15 amino acids. Only the CDR3 region is kept as DNA, spanning 45 bases read in frame from base 1. Per the publication, the treatment or condition label means: oral pan-JAK inhibitor, 5-10 mg twice daily. Peripheral blood and lesional scalp punch biopsies were obtained from patients with alopecia areata. PBMCs were isolated by density centrifugation and stained for CD3, CD4 and CD8, after which CD4+ and CD8+ T cells were sorted on a FACSAria.

The source material was CD4+ T cells sorted from blood, sampled between weeks 55 and 65, from a patient treated with tofacitinib. This TCR came from a human donor with alopecia areata. The V gene is TRBV30 and the J gene is TRBJ2-7; a weak D assignment points to TRBD1 (5 bases agree). CDR3 sequence: CAWSGGAKALYEQYF. The DNA sequence is TGTGCCTGGAGTGGGGGCGCTAAGGCGCTATACGAGCAGTACTTC. The entire variable domain, with the stretches around the CDR3 drawn from the reference TRBV30 and TRBJ2-7 proteins, is SQTIHQWPATLVQPVGSPLSLECTVEGTSNPNLYWYRQAAGRGLQLLFYSVGIGQISSEVPQNLSASRPQDRQFILSSKKLLLSDSGFYLCAWSGGAKALYEQYFGPGTRLTVT.